This T cell receptor beta chain was recorded in a study of cytotoxic CD8 clonotypes in ibrutinib-treated CLL. Germline assignment: CDR1 WSHSY and CDR2 SAAADI. With 6 bases clipped from V and 12 bases from J, the junction kept 28 bases outside the gene matches. This CDR3 spans 20 amino acids. Some clones are missing from TCRdb's copy, which holds only in-frame ones; the method was immunoSEQ multiplex PCR. The sample yields about 74,000 clones, around 80% seen once. Regarding this clone: Antigen: not known.

Study outcomes and limitations: Sustained-remission and progressing patients were not sampled at matched times.

The source is a human donor with chronic lymphocytic leukemia. V and J are TRBV10-2 and TRBJ2-1; TRBD2 agrees at 11 bases. Sequenced material: PBMCs, taken at disease progression, from a patient treated with ibrutinib. CDR3 coding DNA: TGCGCCAGCAGACCCTTGAGGGAGAGACTAGCGGGGAGAGTAGATAAGGTGCAGTTCTTC. Translated: CASRPLRERLAGRVDKVQFF.